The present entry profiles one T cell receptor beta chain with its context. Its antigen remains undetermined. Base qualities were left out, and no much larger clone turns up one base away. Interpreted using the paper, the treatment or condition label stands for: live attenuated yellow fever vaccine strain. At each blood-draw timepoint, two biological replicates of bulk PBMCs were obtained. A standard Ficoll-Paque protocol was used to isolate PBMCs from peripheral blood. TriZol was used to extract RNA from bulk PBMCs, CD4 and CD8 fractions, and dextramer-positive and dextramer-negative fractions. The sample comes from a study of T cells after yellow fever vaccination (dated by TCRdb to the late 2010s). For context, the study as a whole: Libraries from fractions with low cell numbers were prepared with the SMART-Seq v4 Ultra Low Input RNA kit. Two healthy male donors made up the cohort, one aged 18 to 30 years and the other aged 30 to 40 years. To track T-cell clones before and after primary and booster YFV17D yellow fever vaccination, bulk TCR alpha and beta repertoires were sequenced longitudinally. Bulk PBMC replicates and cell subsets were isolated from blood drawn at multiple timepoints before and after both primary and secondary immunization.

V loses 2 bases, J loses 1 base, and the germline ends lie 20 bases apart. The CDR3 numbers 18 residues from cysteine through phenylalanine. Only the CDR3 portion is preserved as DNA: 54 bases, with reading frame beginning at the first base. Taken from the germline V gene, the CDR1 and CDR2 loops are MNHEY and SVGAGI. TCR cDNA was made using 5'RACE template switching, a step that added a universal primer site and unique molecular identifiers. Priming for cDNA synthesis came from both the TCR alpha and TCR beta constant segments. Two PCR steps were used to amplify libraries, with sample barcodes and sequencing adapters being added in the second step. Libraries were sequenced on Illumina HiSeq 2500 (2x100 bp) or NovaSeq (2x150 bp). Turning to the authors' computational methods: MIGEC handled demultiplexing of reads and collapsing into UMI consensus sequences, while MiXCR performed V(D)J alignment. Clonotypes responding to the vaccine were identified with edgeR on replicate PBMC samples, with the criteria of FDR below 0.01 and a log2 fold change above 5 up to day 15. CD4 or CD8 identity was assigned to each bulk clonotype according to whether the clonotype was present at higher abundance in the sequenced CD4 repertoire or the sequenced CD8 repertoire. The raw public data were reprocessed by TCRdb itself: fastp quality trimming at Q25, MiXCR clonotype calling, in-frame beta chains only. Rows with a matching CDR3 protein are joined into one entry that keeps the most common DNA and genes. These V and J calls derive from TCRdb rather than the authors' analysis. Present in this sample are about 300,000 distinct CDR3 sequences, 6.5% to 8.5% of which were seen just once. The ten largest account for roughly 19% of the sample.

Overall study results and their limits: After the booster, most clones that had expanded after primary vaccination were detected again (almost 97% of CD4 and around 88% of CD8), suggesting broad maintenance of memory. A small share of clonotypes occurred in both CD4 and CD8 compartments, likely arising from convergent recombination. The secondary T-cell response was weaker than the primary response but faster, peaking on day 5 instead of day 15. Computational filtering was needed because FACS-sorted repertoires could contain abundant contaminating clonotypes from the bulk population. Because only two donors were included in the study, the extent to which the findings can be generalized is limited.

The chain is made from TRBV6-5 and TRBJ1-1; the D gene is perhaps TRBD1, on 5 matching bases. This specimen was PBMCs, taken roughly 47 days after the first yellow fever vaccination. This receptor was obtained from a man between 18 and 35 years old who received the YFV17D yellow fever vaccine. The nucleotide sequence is TGTGCCAGCAGTTACCAGGGATTCCAAATCTCGTCGAACACTGAAGCTTTCTTT. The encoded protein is CASSYQGFQISSNTEAFF.